This T cell receptor beta chain was observed in a study of monozygotic twins with inflammatory bowel disease. Donors each gave less than 3 ml of blood. The TCR libraries each used total RNA (roughly 3,500 ng per library). Per individual sample, eight separate reactions were used to make cDNA. cDNA encoding TCRalpha and TCRbeta underwent two nested PCRs of roughly 16 and 10 cycles, each of which was followed by bead purification. One entry per CDR3 protein, without DNA, is what TCRdb gives after re-calling the 5' RACE reads. The sample table includes approximately 160,000 distinct CDR3 sequences. CDR3 size: 15 residues. Per germline, CDR1 DFQATT and CDR2 SNEGSKA (reference sequence).

Sequencing was done on a sample of blood. The TCR originated in a human donor with ulcerative colitis or Crohn's disease, or a healthy co-twin of an affected twin (not recorded which). V is TRBV20-1 and J is TRBJ1-2; without DNA, the TCRdb call of TRBD1 cannot be checked. CDR3 protein: CSATGGGQGYYGYTF.